Listed below are T cell receptor beta chains from one sample, sequenced in a study of OX40 agonist ivuxolimab in advanced cancers. TCRdb keeps only in-frame clones here, not all; method: immunoSEQ multiplex PCR. Of approximately 52,000 clones in the sample, roughly 80% were seen once. Sequences were derived from CD4+ or CD8+ T cells sorted from blood, sampled in a trial of the OX40 agonist ivuxolimab. The origin of the receptors is an adult with an advanced solid tumor such as melanoma, head and neck, liver or kidney cancer. CDR3s include the opening cysteine and the closing phenylalanine or tryptophan. Each record gives: D gene, V gene, J gene, clone size, CDR3 protein, CDR3 DNA. The D gene is left open where the match is weak. Size is omitted from some rows. Given values are once, few, many or a class for expanded clones.

TRBD1	TRBV7-2	TRBJ1-5	once	CASSPGGTGQPQHF	TGTGCCAGCAGCCCAGGGGGGACGGGTCAGCCCCAGCATTTT
TRBD2	TRBV5-4	TRBJ2-3	-	CASSLLAGGADTQYF	TGTGCCAGCAGCCTTTTAGCGGGTGGCGCAGATACGCAGTATTTT
-	TRBV19	TRBJ1-1	few	CASSREQGQTEAFF	TGTGCCAGTAGTAGAGAGCAGGGGCAGACTGAAGCTTTCTTT
-	TRBV6-5	TRBJ2-3	few	CASKIQGTDTQYF	TGTGCCAGCAAGATACAGGGCACAGATACGCAGTATTTT
-	TRBV6-5	TRBJ1-2	once	CASSVGSRPSYGYTF	TGTGCCAGCAGTGTCGGGAGTCGGCCTAGCTATGGCTACACCTTC
TRBD1	TRBV11-2	TRBJ2-1	once	CASSLRQGAFNEQFF	TGTGCCAGCAGCTTACGGCAGGGGGCCTTCAATGAGCAGTTCTTC
-	TRBV28	TRBJ2-7	-	CASSQQGHEQYF	TGTGCCAGCAGTCAACAGGGCCACGAGCAGTACTTC
-	TRBV28	TRBJ1-2	-	CASSLRDGYTF	TGTGCCAGCAGTTTAAGGGATGGCTACACCTTC
TRBD2	TRBV7-2	TRBJ2-3	-	CASSFIAGVTDTQYF	TGTGCCAGCAGCTTTATAGCGGGGGTGACAGATACGCAGTATTTT
-	TRBV19	TRBJ2-7	-	CASRDSGTPLDEQYF	TGTGCCAGTAGGGATTCCGGGACGCCCCTTGACGAGCAGTACTTC
TRBD1	TRBV5-8	TRBJ1-6	once	CASSPRQGGFHNSPLHF	TGTGCCAGCAGCCCTAGACAGGGGGGATTCCATAATTCACCCCTCCACTTT
TRBD2	TRBV7-2	TRBJ2-5	-	CASSYGTSGGAGETQYF	TGTGCCAGCAGCTACGGGACTAGCGGGGGGGCAGGAGAGACCCAGTACTTC
TRBD1	TRBV28	TRBJ1-2	-	CASSLGQGTYGYTF	TGTGCCAGCAGCCTCGGACAGGGGACCTATGGCTACACCTTC
-	TRBV18	TRBJ2-7	-	CASSPPLSYEQYF	TGTGCCAGCTCACCACCCCTCTCCTACGAGCAGTACTTC
-	TRBV7-9	TRBJ1-1	-	CASSLNTGEDTEAFF	TGTGCCAGCAGCTTAAATACAGGTGAAGACACTGAAGCTTTCTTT
-	TRBV7-3	TRBJ1-4	-	CASSLGPREKLFF	TGTGCCAGCAGCTTAGGCCCCCGGGAAAAACTGTTTTTT
-	TRBV7-2	TRBJ2-3	-	CASSSGLIGTDTQYF	TGTGCCAGCAGCTCAGGGTTGATCGGCACAGATACGCAGTATTTT
-	TRBV11-2	TRBJ1-1	few	CASSLGPEAFF	TGTGCCAGCAGCTTAGGGCCTGAAGCTTTCTTT
-	TRBV16	TRBJ1-3	-	CASSQSFSGGLSGNTIYF	TGTGCCAGCAGCCAATCCTTTTCGGGGGGACTCTCTGGAAACACCATATATTTT
-	TRBV7-9	TRBJ1-2	-	CASSPGQGYTF	TGTGCCAGCAGCCCCGGGCAGGGCTACACCTTC
TRBD2	TRBV7-7	TRBJ2-3	once	CASSLGLAPTDTQYF	TGTGCTAGCAGCCTAGGACTAGCTCCGACAGATACGCAGTATTTT
-	TRBV28	TRBJ2-5	-	CASSLASQAGTQYF	TGTGCCAGCAGTTTGGCCTCGCAGGCGGGGACCCAGTACTTC
-	TRBV7-9	TRBJ2-7	-	CASSLGSGQSYEQYF	TGTGCCAGCAGCTTAGGGTCCGGACAAAGCTACGAGCAGTACTTC
-	TRBV19	TRBJ1-1	-	CASSIQGSYTEAFF	TGTGCCAGTAGTATACAGGGTTCGTATACTGAAGCTTTCTTT
-	TRBV7-2	TRBJ2-6	-	CASSLVGNGANVLTF	TGTGCCAGCAGCTTAGTTGGAAATGGGGCCAACGTCCTGACTTTC
TRBD1	TRBV2	TRBJ1-4	-	CASRTGRLNEKLFF	TGTGCCAGCAGGACAGGGAGACTTAATGAAAAACTGTTTTTT
-	TRBV21-1	TRBJ2-5	-	CASSNGETQYF	TGTGCCAGCAGCAATGGGGAGACCCAGTACTTC
-	TRBV30	TRBJ1-3	-	CAWSAGGWGEGNTIYF	TGTGCCTGGAGCGCCGGGGGCTGGGGTGAGGGAAACACCATATATTTT
-	TRBV7-9	TRBJ1-2	-	CASSQGVATNYGYTF	TGTGCCAGCAGTCAGGGCGTCGCAACTAACTATGGCTACACCTTC
-	TRBV2	TRBJ2-7	-	CASIDASTSYEQYF	TGTGCCAGCATTGATGCTAGTACCTCCTACGAGCAGTACTTC
-	TRBV7-2	TRBJ1-4	-	CASSQTSSEKLFF	TGTGCCAGCAGCCAGACGTCTTCTGAAAAACTGTTTTTT